Sequencing of this T cell receptor beta chain was carried out in a study of blood T cells in healthy people across ages. Then a second PCR, running roughly 6 to 12 cycles, was carried out with a sample-barcoded 5' primer and a J-beta primer mix. MiXCR, applied by TCRdb to the 5' RACE reads, yields one record per CDR3 protein. The repertoire holds around 850,000 distinct CDR3 sequences, about 37% seen once, with 13% in the top ten. The CDR3 runs to 14 residues. On this clonotype: The antigen remains unidentified. This clone may be a read error of a much larger clone one base away.

Findings and limits, study-wide: Relative to aged donors, long-lived donors carried more naive CD4+ cells and displayed higher diversity.

The sequenced sample consisted of blood. The TCR originated in a man in his late teens or twenties in good health. This rearrangement joins TRBV12-3 or TRBV12-4 to TRBJ2-4; no reliable D call. The J call may be wrong; the DNA end is better matched by TRBJ2-5. The CDR3 DNA reads TGTGCCAGCAGTTTGCGACAAATGCGGGAGACCCAGTACTTC. It codes for CASSLRQMRETQYF.